This TCR beta chain was found in a study of T cell responses to AZD1222 COVID-19 vaccine. Overall study results and limits: There were repertoire samples only from the period after the peak T cell response. Donors, mostly white British, included more females; clonal diversity was possibly underestimated. With dominance at 160-218 and 743-854, vaccine-associated CD4 TCRs spanned spike. Targets within unmutated variant regions were reportedly found for nearly half of spike-specific TCRs.

Clones were sequenced by immunoSEQ multiplex PCR, and TCRdb holds only the in-frame ones, with some missing. The table has over 150,000 clones, roughly 94% seen once. This clone has just one count. The antigen remains unidentified. The CDR3 has 17 residues. With V trimmed by 4 bases and J by 2 bases, 13 bases remained unmatched. Germline V CDR1 and CDR2: MNHNS, SASEGT. The chain uses TRBV6-1 and TRBJ2-7; 8 nucleotides match TRBD1. The sequenced sample was peripheral blood, obtained on day 0 of MenACWY control vaccination. The origin of this receptor is an adult in good health. The CDR3 protein is CASSVALDRAAAYEQYF. The CDR3 bases are TGTGCCAGCAGTGTGGCGCTGGACAGGGCGGCTGCCTACGAGCAGTACTTC.